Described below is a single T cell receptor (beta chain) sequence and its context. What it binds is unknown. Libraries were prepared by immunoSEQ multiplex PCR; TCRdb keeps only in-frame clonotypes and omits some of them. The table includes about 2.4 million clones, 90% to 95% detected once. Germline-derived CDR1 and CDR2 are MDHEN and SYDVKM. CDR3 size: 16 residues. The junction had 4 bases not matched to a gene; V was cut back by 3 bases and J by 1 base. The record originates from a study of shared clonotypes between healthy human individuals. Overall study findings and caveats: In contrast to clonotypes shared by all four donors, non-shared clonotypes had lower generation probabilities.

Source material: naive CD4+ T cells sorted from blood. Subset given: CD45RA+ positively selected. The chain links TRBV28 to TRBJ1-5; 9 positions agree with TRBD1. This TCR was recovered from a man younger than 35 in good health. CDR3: CASSLDRGGSNQPQHF. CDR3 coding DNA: TGTGCCAGCAGTTTGGACAGGGGAGGGAGCAATCAGCCCCAGCATTTT.